This note documents a single T cell receptor beta chain sequence. Its antigen is unidentified. V was cut by 4 bases and J by 6 bases, with 11 bases left in between. Germline V gives CDR1 LGHNA, CDR2 YSLEER. The CDR3 has 13 amino acids. The sample belongs to a study of cytomegalovirus exposure and HLA in healthy donors. Study observations and caveats: Later analysis placed DRB1 highest and HLA-C lowest in TCR association rates, which differed by HLA locus. For TCR beta chains, V- and J-gene trimming was later linked to a missense DCLRE1C variant. Rarity characterized most TCR sequences, yet some public TCRs appeared in many donors.

The PCR employed 60 Vbeta primers together with 13 Jbeta primers. The repertoire was sequenced with immunoSEQ multiplex PCR; TCRdb's copy has only in-frame clones and lacks some. This sample yields 150,000 to 200,000 clones, of which 82% are seen a single time; about 1.6% belongs to the top ten. Material: PBMCs. The genes are TRBV4-3 and TRBJ2-3, with D possibly matching TRBD2 (6 bases). The clonotype comes from a middle-aged man in good health and CMV-seronegative. The CDR3 DNA reads as TGCGCCAGCAGCCGCGGTGGGGGGGATACGCAGTATTTT. It yields the protein CASSRGGGDTQYF.